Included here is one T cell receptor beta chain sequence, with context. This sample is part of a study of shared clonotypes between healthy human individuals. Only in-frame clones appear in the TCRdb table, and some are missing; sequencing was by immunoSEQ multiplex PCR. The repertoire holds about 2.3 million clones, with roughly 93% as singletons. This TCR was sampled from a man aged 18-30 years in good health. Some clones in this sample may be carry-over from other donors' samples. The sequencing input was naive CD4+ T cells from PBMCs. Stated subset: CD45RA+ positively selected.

This chain's CDR3 is CASSREMNTEAFF. The DNA for the CDR3 is TGTGCCAGCAGCAGGGAAATGAACACTGAAGCTTTCTTT. The V call is TRBV11-2, the J call TRBJ1-1; D is ambiguous. Per the germline V gene, CDR1 is SGHAT and CDR2 is FQNNGV. Trimming pared 5 bases from V and 0 bases from J, leaving 7 bases between. The CDR3 is 13 amino acids.